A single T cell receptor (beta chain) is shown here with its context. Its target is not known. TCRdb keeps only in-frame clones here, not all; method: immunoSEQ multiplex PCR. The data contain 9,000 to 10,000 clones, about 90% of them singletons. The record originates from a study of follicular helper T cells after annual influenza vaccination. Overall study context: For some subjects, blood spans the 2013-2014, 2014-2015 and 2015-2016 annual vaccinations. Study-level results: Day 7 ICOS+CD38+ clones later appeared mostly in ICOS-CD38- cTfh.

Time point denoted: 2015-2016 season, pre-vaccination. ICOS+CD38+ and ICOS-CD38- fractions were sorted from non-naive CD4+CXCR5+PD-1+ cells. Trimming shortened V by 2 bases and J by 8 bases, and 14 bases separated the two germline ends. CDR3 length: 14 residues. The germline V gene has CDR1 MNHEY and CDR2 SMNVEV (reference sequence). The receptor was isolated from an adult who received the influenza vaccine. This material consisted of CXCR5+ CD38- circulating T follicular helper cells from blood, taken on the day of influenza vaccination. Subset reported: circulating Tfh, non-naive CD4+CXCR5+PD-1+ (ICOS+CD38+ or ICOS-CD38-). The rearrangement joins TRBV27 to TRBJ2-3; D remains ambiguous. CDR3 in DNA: TGTGCCAGCAGTTTAGCAAGGTTAGCCGGTACGCAGTATTTT. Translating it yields CASSLARLAGTQYF.